The next 18 T cell receptor beta chains were all read from a single sample in a study of T-cell reconstitution after alpha-beta-depleted transplantation in children. For TCRbeta, the library was prepared with unique molecular identifiers. TCRdb used MiXCR to reprocess the PCR reads, holding one entry per CDR3 protein. Of about half a million distinct CDR3 sequences listed, about an eighth were seen once; the top ten hold around 6.1%. The input for sequencing was PBMCs from the stem cell graft donor, taken from the stem cell graft. Receptor source: a human donor who donated a stem cell graft to a child with combined immunodeficiency.

This clonotype was observed a few times. The CDR3 sequence is CASSLLSGRHEQYF. The CDR3 coding sequence is TGTGCCAGCAGTTTGCTCAGCGGGAGACACGAGCAGTACTTC. The chain links TRBV12-3 or TRBV12-4 to TRBJ2-7; 8 bases match TRBD2. The J segment lost 5 bases and the V segment lost 3 bases, leaving 6 bases of the junction unmatched. The CDR3 is 14 amino acids.

The V gene is TRBV2, the J gene TRBJ1-1; no clear D. V gave up 10 bases and J gave up 4 bases, with 13 bases separating them. Germline CDR1 SNHLY, CDR2 FYNNEI. The CDR3 is 12 residues long. The CDR3 DNA sequence: TGTGCCAACAAGTCCAGTCTCACTGAAGCTTTCTTT. Amino acids: CANKSSLTEAFF.

The V gene is TRBV18, the J gene TRBJ2-2; perhaps TRBD2 as D (6 bases). Trimming left V 3 bases short and J 5 bases short, with 19 bases between. The CDR3 loop spans 17 amino acids. Germline-derived CDR1 and CDR2 are KGHSH and LQKENI. The CDR3 region is CASSPAGKGPWTGELFF. The CDR3 region has the DNA TGTGCCAGCTCACCTGCGGGGAAAGGCCCATGGACCGGGGAGCTGTTTTTT.

The chain is built from TRBV11-1 and TRBJ2-1; no clear D. Germline CDR1 and CDR2: SGHAT and FQDESV (reference sequence). The ends were cut back, 5 bases at V and 7 bases at J, with 18 bases in the middle. The CDR3 loop spans 15 amino acids. The CDR3 loop reads CASSLVPGRTNEQFF. CDR3 nucleotides: TGTGCCAGCAGCCTGGTCCCGGGCCGTACGAATGAGCAGTTCTTC.

This clonotype has at least ten counts. The chain uses TRBV7-2 and TRBJ2-7; D is perhaps TRBD1 or TRBD2 (5 bases each). The germline V and J ends were trimmed by 4 bases and 2 bases, with 15 bases remaining between them. Germline CDR1 and CDR2: SGHTA and FQGNSA. This CDR3 region has 15 residues. CDR3 nucleotides: TGTGCCAGCAGCTCATCCGGGACGATGGCCTACGAGCAGTACTTC. Amino acids: CASSSSGTMAYEQYF.

This chain connects TRBV27 to TRBJ2-5; tentatively, D is TRBD2 (5 bases). This CDR3 is built from 11 residues. V was clipped by 6 bases and J by 9 bases, with 11 bases between them. The germline V gene has CDR1 MNHEY and CDR2 SMNVEV (reference sequence). CDR3 amino acids: CASRTAGAQYF. The CDR3 bases are TGTGCCAGCAGAACAGCCGGGGCCCAGTACTTC.

V and J are TRBV6-1 and TRBJ1-1; tentative D call: TRBD1 (5 bases). CDR3 size: 14 residues. V lost 5 bases and J lost 5, with 15 bases in between. Looked up from germline, CDR1 is MNHNS and CDR2 is SASEGT. CDR3 residues: CASSTGTIWTEAFF. The CDR3 region has the DNA TGTGCCAGCAGTACGGGGACTATCTGGACTGAAGCTTTCTTT.

This clonotype occurred a few times. The V gene is TRBV5-6, the J gene TRBJ2-7; 8 bases are shared with TRBD2. CDR3 length: 16 residues. Germline V gene sequence: CDR1 SGHDT, CDR2 YYEEEE. J gave up 2 bases and V 0 bases, and 7 bases lay outside the gene matches. CDR3 nucleotides: TGTGCCAGCAGCTTGGGCGGGGGGTTTGACGCCTACGAGCAGTACTTC. It translates to CASSLGGGFDAYEQYF.

The chain carries TRBV12-3 or TRBV12-4 and TRBJ1-5; D remains ambiguous. V was pared by 5 bases and J by 3 bases, with 14 bases between. The CDR3 spans 15 residues. The CDR3 loop is CASSGSGGFNQPQHF. CDR3 DNA sequence: TGTGCCAGCAGTGGGTCAGGAGGGTTCAATCAGCCCCAGCATTTT.

This clonotype was seen only a few times. The chain recombines TRBV12-3 or TRBV12-4 with TRBJ1-3; D is undetermined. Trimming stripped 6 bases from V and 8 bases from J, with 11 bases between. There are 12 residues in the CDR3. The DNA for the CDR3 is TGTGCCAGCAGCCCACGGCGCCACACCATATATTTT. This codes for CASSPRRHTIYF.

This clonotype showed up just a few times. This rearrangement joins TRBV5-1 to TRBJ1-2; D not certain. V lost 0 bases and J 4 bases, leaving 10 bases between the germline ends. This CDR3 has 14 amino acids. Per germline, CDR1 SGHRS and CDR2 YFSETQ. Written as DNA, the CDR3 is TGCGCCAGCAGCTTGGTCACGGTGGGCTATGGCTACACCTTC. Translating it yields CASSLVTVGYGYTF.

V gene TRBV5-4 combines with J gene TRBJ2-5; 7 nucleotides line up with TRBD2. The CDR3 loop spans 14 amino acids. After removal of 4 bases from V and 3 bases from J, the junction contained 6 bases not matched to a gene. Germline V gene sequence: CDR1 SGHNT, CDR2 YYREEE (reference sequence). The CDR3, as DNA: TGTGCCAGCAGCCCCTGGACTAGTAAAGAGACCCAGTACTTC. Protein sequence: CASSPWTSKETQYF.

J is TRBJ2-5 and V is TRBV24-1; maybe TRBD1 (6 bases). There are 17 residues in the CDR3. The germline gives CDR1 KGHDR, CDR2 SFDVKD. V lost 3 bases and J 2 bases, leaving 18 bases between the germline ends. CDR3 in DNA: TGTGCCACCAGTGATCTACGACAGGCCAGCCTGCAAGAGACCCAGTACTTC. Its translation: CATSDLRQASLQETQYF.

This clonotype was observed at least ten times. This chain connects TRBV10-3 to TRBJ2-5; maybe TRBD2 (6 bases). Trimming took 5 bases from V and 3 from J, leaving 19 bases between them. The V gene's germline CDR1 is ENHRY and CDR2 SYGVKD. The CDR3 loop spans 16 amino acids. The CDR3 bases are TGTGCCATCAGTTCTGTTGCGGGGAATAGAAAAGAGACCCAGTACTTC. Amino acid sequence: CAISSVAGNRKETQYF.

This chain joins TRBV5-1 and TRBJ2-5; possibly TRBD1 for D (5 bases). V was cut by 0 bases and J by 2 bases, with 17 bases left in between. The CDR3 has 17 residues. Germline V gene lookup returns CDR1 SGHRS and CDR2 YFSETQ. CDR3: CASSLVVSGKPQETQYF. CDR3 nucleotide sequence: TGCGCCAGCAGCTTGGTAGTTTCAGGGAAGCCACAAGAGACCCAGTACTTC.

The gene calls are TRBV18 and TRBJ2-5; 11 nucleotides agree with TRBD1. CDR1 and CDR2 (germline): KGHSH, LQKENI. There are 17 residues in the CDR3. With V trimmed by 6 bases and J by 3 bases, 12 bases remained unmatched. CDR3 DNA sequence: TGTGCCAGCTCTCCGGCTGCTATGGGACAGGGGGAAGAGACCCAGTACTTC. This sequence encodes CASSPAAMGQGEETQYF. The entire variable domain, with the rest obtained from reference TRBV18 and TRBJ2-5, is as follows: NAGVMQNPRHLVRRRGQEARLRCSPMKGHSHVYWYRQLPEEGLKFMVYLQKENIIDESGMPKERFSAEFPKEGPSILRIQQVVRGDSAAYFCASSPAAMGQGEETQYFGPGTRLLVL.

This chain uses TRBV5-1 with TRBJ2-7; possibly TRBD1 for D (5 bases). Per the germline V gene, CDR1 is SGHRS and CDR2 is YFSETQ. Trimming took off 0 bases at V and 5 bases at J, with 12 bases between the two ends. This CDR3 spans 14 amino acids. This chain's CDR3 is CASSLASRANEQYF. The CDR3 DNA follows: TGCGCCAGCAGCTTGGCGTCCAGGGCCAACGAGCAGTACTTC.

The sample holds a few counts of this clonotype. CDR3 in DNA: TGTGCCATCAGCGAAGGGGGATTGGGCTACACCTTC. It is translated as CAISEGGLGYTF. The rearrangement links TRBV10-3 to TRBJ1-2; D may be TRBD1 (6 bases). CDR1 and CDR2 (germline): ENHRY, SYGVKD. Trimming shortened V by 6 bases and J by 8 bases, and 13 bases separated the two germline ends. The CDR3 is 12 amino acids.